This is a list of T cell receptor beta chains from one sample in a study of shared clonotypes between healthy human individuals. Method: immunoSEQ multiplex PCR; TCRdb's copy keeps in-frame clones and lacks some. The data hold 2,500,000 or so clones, with 80% to 95% observed a single time. The sample comprised naive CD4+ T cells from PBMCs. The receptors originated from a man between 18 and 29 years old in good health. Some clones in this sample may be carry-over from other donors' samples. The CDR3 runs from the conserved cysteine through the conserved F or W. D genes are given only for firm matches. Size tells how often a clone was seen (once, few, many) or the class of an expanded clone, and some rows leave it out.

CASSPATPGSPDLNQPQHF	TGTGCCAGCTCACCCGCGACCCCAGGTTCCCCAGACCTCAATCAGCCCCAGCATTTT	TRBJ1-5	-	TRBV18	-
CASSFSGGNGYTF	TGTGCCAGCAGTTTTTCGGGGGGAAATGGCTACACCTTC	TRBJ1-2	-	TRBV28	-
CASSPPRKGHTEAFF	TGTGCCAGCAGCCCTCCCCGGAAGGGGCACACTGAAGCTTTCTTT	TRBJ1-1	-	TRBV9	-
CASSQDPQGLEQYF	TGTGCCAGCAGCCAAGATCCTCAGGGACTCGAGCAGTACTTC	TRBJ2-7	-	TRBV4-2	-
CAWIRKDTSGRPGAQFF	TGTGCCTGGATTAGGAAAGATACTAGCGGGAGGCCCGGAGCGCAGTTCTTC	TRBJ2-1	-	TRBV30	TRBD2
CAWSPLLGQANYGYTF	TGTGCCTGGAGTCCGTTGCTAGGACAGGCGAACTATGGCTACACCTTC	TRBJ1-2	once	TRBV30	TRBD1
CASSLPPFSGRWYF	TGTGCCAGCAGTCTCCCCCCGTTTAGCGGGAGGTGGTATTTT	TRBJ2-3	-	TRBV28	TRBD2
CASSSGQGAYGYTF	TGTGCCAGCAGTTCAGGACAGGGAGCCTATGGCTACACCTTC	TRBJ1-2	-	TRBV28	TRBD1
CASRQLQGTEAFF	TGTGCCAGCAGACAACTACAGGGGACTGAAGCTTTCTTT	TRBJ1-1	-	TRBV5-6	TRBD1
CASSQDWPRQGYTF	TGTGCCAGCAGCCAAGATTGGCCAAGGCAAGGCTACACCTTC	TRBJ1-2	-	TRBV14	-
CASSPGTASGLYGYTF	TGTGCCAGCAGCCCCGGGACAGCCTCGGGCCTATATGGCTACACCTTC	TRBJ1-2	-	TRBV5-4	TRBD1
CASSLSPGGGSPLHF	TGTGCCAGCAGTTTATCGCCGGGCGGGGGATCACCCCTCCACTTT	TRBJ1-6	-	TRBV27	-
CASSVYGLLADTQYF	TGTGCCAGCAGTGTCTACGGGCTCCTTGCGGATACGCAGTATTTT	TRBJ2-3	-	TRBV6-1	-
CASSYREGWTEAFF	TGTGCCAGCAGCTACAGGGAGGGTTGGACTGAAGCTTTCTTT	TRBJ1-1	once	TRBV6-6	-
CASSLWGGNQPQHF	TGTGCCAGCAGCTTGTGGGGTGGCAATCAGCCCCAGCATTTT	TRBJ1-5	-	TRBV5-4	-
CASSDTVGYGYTF	TGTGCCAGCAGTGATACAGTGGGCTATGGCTACACCTTC	TRBJ1-2	-	TRBV6-1	-
CATRGGNTALQETQYF	TGTGCCACTAGAGGGGGAAATACGGCCTTACAAGAGACCCAGTACTTC	TRBJ2-5	-	TRBV28	-
CASSLHDEQGFRGNTIYF	TGTGCCAGCAGTCTACACGATGAACAGGGTTTCAGGGGAAACACCATATATTTT	TRBJ1-3	-	TRBV28	-
CASSLNRDEQYF	TGTGCCAGCAGCTTAAACCGGGACGAGCAGTACTTC	TRBJ2-7	-	TRBV7-2	-
CAWRDRGGGYTF	TGTGCCTGGAGAGACAGGGGAGGGGGCTACACCTTC	TRBJ1-2	-	TRBV30	TRBD1
CSVEAPGNTGELFF	TGCAGCGTTGAAGCTCCAGGGAACACCGGGGAGCTGTTTTTT	TRBJ2-2	-	TRBV29-1	-
CASSLPKDRGLYEQYF	TGTGCCAGCAGTCTACCGAAGGACAGGGGATTATACGAGCAGTACTTC	TRBJ2-7	once	TRBV28	TRBD1